The 20 T cell receptor beta chains below were found in one sample sequenced in a study of blood T cells in healthy people across ages. Primed by a sample-barcoded 5' primer and a J-beta primer mix, a second PCR proceeded for roughly 6 to 12 cycles. TCRdb used MiXCR to reprocess the 5' RACE reads, holding one entry per CDR3 protein. Of hundreds of thousands of distinct CDR3 sequences listed, under 35% were seen once; the top ten hold roughly 17%. The sample was blood. Every receptor here comes from a woman over 75 in good health.

This clonotype was counted at least ten times. The chain combines TRBV10-3 with TRBJ2-5; 9 nucleotides match TRBD1. This CDR3 is 14 amino acids long. The germline gives CDR1 ENHRY, CDR2 SYGVKD. V lost 6 bases to trimming and J lost 11 bases; unmatched junction nucleotides: 13. CDR3 sequence: CAIRPRDRAYVQYF. The CDR3 DNA is TGTGCCATCAGGCCCCGGGACAGGGCATACGTGCAGTACTTC.

The J gene is TRBJ2-2, the V gene TRBV24-1, with 9 bases that match TRBD1. After removal of 3 bases from V and 9 bases from J, the junction contained 10 bases not matched to a gene. The germline gives CDR1 KGHDR, CDR2 SFDVKD. This CDR3 comprises 16 residues. The CDR3 loop is CATSDRRTGVRRELFF. The CDR3, as DNA: TGTGCCACCAGTGATCGACGGACAGGGGTTCGGCGGGAGCTGTTTTTT.

The chain links TRBV11-2 to TRBJ1-1, with D perhaps matching TRBD1 (6 bases). This CDR3 is built from 16 residues. Germline V gene sequence: CDR1 SGHAT, CDR2 FQNNGV. The V end lost 4 bases, the J end lost 0 bases, and 15 bases lay between the germline ends. CDR3 region: CASSSRTARLNTEAFF. CDR3 DNA: TGTGCCAGCAGCTCCAGGACAGCCCGTCTGAACACTGAAGCTTTCTTT.

This clonotype has a count of ten or more. The CDR3 region has the DNA TGCAGCGTTGAAGATTACAGATCCTTTTACAATGAGCAGTTCTTC. Amino acid sequence: CSVEDYRSFYNEQFF. The chain recombines TRBV29-1 with TRBJ2-1; D call uncertain. V lost 0 bases and J lost 4, with 13 bases in between. The CDR3 length is 15 residues. Per germline, CDR1 SQVTM and CDR2 ANQGSEA.

This clonotype came up many times. The genes are TRBV28 and TRBJ2-5; 10 positions match TRBD2. Germline V gives CDR1 MDHEN, CDR2 SYDVKM. J lost 4 bases, V lost 6 bases, and 8 bases had no gene match. The CDR3 is made up of 15 amino acids. The DNA of the CDR3 is TGTGCCAGCAGAACTAGCGGGGTTGGTGGAGAGACCCAGTACTTC. Protein sequence: CASRTSGVGGETQYF.

V is TRBV7-7 and J is TRBJ2-5; D perhaps matches TRBD2 (6 bases). This CDR3 spans 13 amino acids. In germline, CDR1 is SSHAT, CDR2 FNYEAQ (reference sequence). The CDR3 loop reads CASGSGWSETQYF. CDR3 bases: TGTGCTAGCGGCTCGGGATGGAGCGAGACCCAGTACTTC. Full variable domain (outside the CDR3, taken from reference TRBV7-7 and TRBJ2-5): GAGVSQSPRYKVTKRGQDVTLRCDPISSHATLYWYQQALGQGPEFLTYFNYEAQPDKSGLPSDRFSAERPEGSISTLTIQRTEQRDSAMYRCASGSGWSETQYFGPGTRLLVL.

This clonotype was observed a few times. The V gene is TRBV29-1, the J gene TRBJ2-5; possibly TRBD2 for D (6 bases). The V gene lost 3 bases and the J gene lost 2 bases, with 13 bases spanning the gap. In germline, CDR1 is SQVTM, CDR2 ANQGSEA. The CDR3 runs 14 residues. CDR3 protein: CSVDSGPRQETQYF. In nucleotides, the CDR3 is TGCAGCGTTGATAGCGGACCTAGACAAGAGACCCAGTACTTC. Together with reference TRBV29-1 and TRBJ2-5, the CDR3 gives the full variable domain: SAVISQKPSRDICQRGTSLTIQCQVDSQVTMMFWYRQQPGQSLTLIATANQGSEATYESGFVIDKFPISRPNLTFSTLTVSNMSPEDSSIYLCSVDSGPRQETQYFGPGTRLLVL.

The J gene is TRBJ2-7, the V gene TRBV9; 8 bases are shared with TRBD2. Germline-derived CDR1 and CDR2 are SGDLS and YYNGEE. Germline trimming cut 0 bases from V and 4 bases from J; bases unmatched to any gene: 6. The CDR3 is 15 residues long. CDR3 protein: CASSVAPGGGYEQYF. The CDR3 coding sequence is TGTGCCAGCAGCGTAGCCCCAGGCGGGGGGTACGAGCAGTACTTC.

This clonotype was seen at least ten times. The chain is built from TRBV7-2 and TRBJ2-3, with D hard to call. The CDR3 spans 14 residues. Trimming left V 1 base short and J 3 bases short, with 8 bases between. Germline CDR1 and CDR2: SGHTA and FQGNSA. The DNA for the CDR3 is TGTGCCAGCAGCTTAGGCCCTGGAACAGATACGCAGTATTTT. Its translation is CASSLGPGTDTQYF.

The V gene is TRBV5-5, the J gene TRBJ1-1; D not certain. The germline V gene has CDR1 SGHKS and CDR2 YYEKEE (reference sequence). CDR3 size: 13 residues. V was trimmed by 5 bases and J by 10 bases, leaving 18 bases between them. This CDR3 reads CASRAPVERRAFF. The CDR3 DNA reads TGTGCCAGCAGAGCCCCAGTGGAGCGGAGAGCTTTCTTT.

This sequence joins TRBV29-1 and TRBJ2-1, with TRBD2 identical over 8 bases. The CDR3 is 13 residues long. V shed 4 bases and J 4 bases; nucleotides not matched to a gene: 3. Germline CDR1 reads SQVTM; CDR2 reads ANQGSEA. The CDR3 bases are TGCAGCGTTGGACTAGCGACTTACAATGAGCAGTTCTTC. It is translated as CSVGLATYNEQFF.

This clonotype appeared many times. The gene calls are TRBV12-3 or TRBV12-4 and TRBJ2-1; D possibly corresponds to TRBD2 (7 bases). Trimming took off 4 bases at V and 7 bases at J, with 17 bases between the two ends. The CDR3 covers 15 residues. The DNA for the CDR3 is TGTGCCAGCAGTTATAGGGGGGGGTTTTCTAATGAGCAGTTCTTC. This encodes CASSYRGGFSNEQFF.

This clonotype was counted ten times or more. The chain recombines TRBV12-3 or TRBV12-4 with TRBJ2-1; 12 bases align to TRBD2. The CDR3 runs to 15 residues. Trimming at V came to 5 bases and at J to 7 bases, leaving 6 bases not matched to a gene. CDR3: CASSELAGGRNEQFF. The CDR3 bases are TGTGCCAGCAGTGAGCTAGCGGGGGGGAGAAATGAGCAGTTCTTC.

The table lists this clonotype with many counts. This chain uses TRBV28 with TRBJ2-1; 11 bases line up with TRBD2. The CDR3 spans 18 residues. Germline V gives CDR1 MDHEN, CDR2 SYDVKM. V lost 3 bases and J lost 8; bases outside the gene matches: 15. CDR3 DNA sequence: TGTGCCAGCAGTTTCTCCACCTGGGTAGCGGGGGGGAGCGATGAGCAGTTCTTC. The encoded protein is CASSFSTWVAGGSDEQFF.

V usage is TRBV7-6 and J usage is TRBJ1-5; D unclear. Per the germline V gene, CDR1 is SGHVS and CDR2 is FNYEAQ. With 6 bases removed from V and 3 bases from J, the gap between germline ends came to 9 bases. The CDR3 runs 13 residues. CDR3 sequence reads: CASSPDYNQPQHF. CDR3 DNA: TGTGCCAGCAGTCCAGACTACAATCAGCCCCAGCATTTT.

CDR3 DNA sequence: TGCGCCAGCAGCTTTTCGCGGGAAGGAGGCTACACCTTC. This gives the protein CASSFSREGGYTF. J is TRBJ1-2 and V is TRBV5-1; D remains ambiguous. The length of the CDR3 is 13 residues. Germline values: CDR1 SGHRS, CDR2 YFSETQ. Deletions cut 2 bases from V and 8 bases from J, with 13 bases between.

This clonotype was observed many times. This chain uses TRBV5-1 with TRBJ2-1, with unresolved D. CDR1 and CDR2 from the germline V gene are SGHRS and YFSETQ. Between the trimmed V and J ends, which lost 1 base and 7 bases, there was a span of 3 bases. CDR3 length: 11 amino acids. The CDR3 spells CASSLSNEQFF. Written as DNA, the CDR3 is TGCGCCAGCAGCTTGTCGAATGAGCAGTTCTTC.

Points on this clonotype: The junction does not match germline at one end; this may be a read error. This chain uses TRBV7-2 with TRBJ2-3; D perhaps matches TRBD1 (6 bases). CDR3 length: 15 amino acids. CDR1 and CDR2 (germline): SGHTA, FQGNSA. CDR3 DNA: TGTGCCAGCAGCTTGACAGGAGTGGGCACAGATGCGCAGTATTTT. Amino acids: CASSLTGVGTDAQYF.

V is TRBV20-1 and J is TRBJ1-2, with 12 bases matching TRBD1. Germline V gene lookup returns CDR1 DFQATT and CDR2 SNEGSKA (reference sequence). This CDR3 has 15 amino acids. The J segment lost 4 bases and the V segment lost 8 bases, leaving 11 bases of the junction unmatched. The CDR3 reads CSTKMGQGASYGYTF. Here the CDR3 DNA reads TGCAGTACAAAGATGGGACAGGGGGCCTCCTATGGCTACACCTTC.

This chain joins TRBV4-3 and TRBJ2-1, with D perhaps matching TRBD1 or TRBD2 (7 bases each). Germline V CDR1 and CDR2: LGHNA, YSLEER. The germline V and J ends were trimmed by 4 bases and 8 bases, with 15 bases remaining between them. The CDR3 contains 14 residues. The CDR3 loop is CASSPAPGGDEQFF. The CDR3 nucleotides are TGCGCCAGCAGCCCAGCCCCAGGGGGGGATGAGCAGTTCTTC.